Following are 27 T cell receptor beta chains from one sample sequenced in a study of cytomegalovirus exposure and HLA in healthy donors. Libraries were prepared by immunoSEQ multiplex PCR; TCRdb keeps only in-frame clonotypes and omits some of them. The table includes 150,000 to 200,000 clones, about four fifths detected once. The specimen was PBMCs. The source is a man aged 18 to 30 in good health and CMV-seropositive.

The chain employs TRBV25-1 and TRBJ1-4; 11 bases line up with TRBD1. This CDR3 has 15 residues. J gave up 4 bases and V 7 bases, and 5 bases lay outside the gene matches. The germline gives CDR1 MGHDK, CDR2 SYGVNS. The CDR3 reads CASTGQGAFNEKLFF. Written as DNA, the CDR3 is TGTGCCAGCACTGGACAGGGGGCTTTTAATGAAAAACTGTTTTTT.

This sequence joins TRBV6-4 and TRBJ2-3; D unclear. The CDR3 has 13 amino acids. Trimming pared 5 bases from V and 2 bases from J, leaving 8 bases between. CDR1 is MRHNA, CDR2 SNTAGT, per germline. In nucleotides, the CDR3 is TGTGCCAGCAGTACCGAGCACACAGATACGCAGTATTTT. Its protein product is CASSTEHTDTQYF.

The chain couples TRBV5-1 to TRBJ2-7; 9 positions agree with TRBD1. V was pared by 0 bases and J by 0 bases, with 7 bases of the junction left unmatched. Germline V gene data show CDR1 as SGHRS and CDR2 as YFSETQ. CDR3 length: 17 amino acids. For the CDR3, the DNA is TGCGCCAGCAGCTTGGGGCGGGACAGGGCCGGCTCCTACGAGCAGTACTTC. Its protein is CASSLGRDRAGSYEQYF.

The rearrangement joins TRBV2 to TRBJ1-4; a possible D gene is TRBD1 (5 bases). The CDR3 runs to 15 residues. Per the germline V gene, CDR1 is SNHLY and CDR2 is FYNNEI. The V end lost 1 base, the J end lost 0 bases, and 6 bases lay between the germline ends. The CDR3 spells CASSEGGATNEKLFF. Written as DNA, the CDR3 is TGTGCCAGCAGTGAAGGGGGGGCAACTAATGAAAAACTGTTTTTT.

This chain connects TRBV5-1 to TRBJ2-7, with D maybe TRBD2 (6 bases). CDR1 is SGHRS and CDR2 is YFSETQ in the germline V gene. CDR3 size: 14 residues. Between the trimmed V and J ends, which lost 0 bases and 2 bases, there was a span of 9 bases. The CDR3 loop reads CASSLAAGPYEQYF. The CDR3 nucleotides read TGCGCCAGCAGCTTGGCGGCGGGACCCTACGAGCAGTACTTC.

V and J are TRBV7-2 and TRBJ2-1, with 8 bases fitting TRBD1. Trimming removed 5 bases from V and 0 bases from J; junction bases left unmatched: 6. This CDR3 spans 16 amino acids. Germline CDR1 is SGHTA and CDR2 is FQGNSA. CDR3 residues: CASSTGQGLSYNEQFF. Here the CDR3 DNA reads TGTGCCAGCAGCACCGGACAGGGCCTCTCCTACAATGAGCAGTTCTTC. The full variable domain, with the rest looked up from reference TRBV7-2 and TRBJ2-1, is GAGVSQSPSNKVTEKGKDVELRCDPISGHTALYWYRQSLGQGLEFLIYFQGNSAPDKSGLPSDRFSAERTGGSVSTLTIQRTQQEDSAVYLCASSTGQGLSYNEQFFGPGTRLTVL.

This clone has just one count. The chain couples TRBV12-5 to TRBJ1-1; TRBD1 is a possible D gene (5 bases). V was clipped by 4 bases and J by 0 bases, with 12 bases between them. This CDR3 contains 15 residues. Germline CDR1 reads LGHNT; CDR2 reads FRNRAP. This chain's CDR3 is CASGSTSTVNTEAFF. CDR3 DNA: TGTGCTAGTGGTTCAACCTCGACAGTGAACACTGAAGCTTTCTTT. The full variable domain, its missing parts supplied by reference TRBV12-5 and TRBJ1-1, is DARVTQTPRHKVTEMGQEVTMRCQPILGHNTVFWYRQTMMQGLELLAYFRNRAPLDDSGMPKDRFSAEMPDATLATLKIQPSEPRDSAVYFCASGSTSTVNTEAFFGQGTRLTVV.

This clone was counted a few times. V usage is TRBV15 and J usage is TRBJ2-2; a weak D match, TRBD2 (5 bases). This CDR3 contains 13 residues. V lost 1 base and J 7 bases, leaving 7 bases between the germline ends. Germline V gene sequence: CDR1 LNHNV, CDR2 YYDKDF (reference sequence). CDR3 DNA: TGTGCCACCAGCAGAGTTCGGGGCGGGGAGCTGTTTTTT. Protein: CATSRVRGGELFF.

Details on this clone: Germline and junction disagree at one end, which may indicate a read error. The J gene is TRBJ1-2, the V gene TRBV20-1; D is ambiguous. CDR1 and CDR2 from the germline V gene are DFQATT and SNEGSKA (reference sequence). The CDR3 loop spans 9 amino acids. Here the CDR3 reads CSSEGGYTF. DNA of the CDR3: TGTAGTTCGGAGGGAGGCTACACCTTC.

The rearrangement links TRBV19 to TRBJ1-1; a weak D match, TRBD1 (6 bases). Trimming took 5 bases from V and 0 from J, leaving 10 bases between them. Germline V gene sequence: CDR1 LNHDA, CDR2 SQIVND (reference sequence). The length of the CDR3 is 14 residues. CDR3 sequence: CASSLDSLNTEAFF. In DNA form, the CDR3 reads TGTGCCAGTAGTTTGGACAGTTTGAACACTGAAGCTTTCTTT. Full variable domain (missing parts from reference TRBV19 and TRBJ1-1): DGGITQSPKYLFRKEGQNVTLSCEQNLNHDAMYWYRQDPGQGLRLIYYSQIVNDFQKGDIAEGYSVSREKKESFPLTVTSAQKNPTAFYLCASSLDSLNTEAFFGQGTRLTVV.

J is TRBJ2-7 and V is TRBV9; D is possibly TRBD2 (5 bases). The CDR3 sequence is 14 residues long. Trimming shortened V by 4 bases and J by 2 bases, and 13 bases separated the two germline ends. In germline, CDR1 is SGDLS, CDR2 YYNGEE. The CDR3 loop reads CASSPAAGPYEQYF. CDR3 nucleotide sequence: TGTGCCAGCAGCCCAGCTGCGGGCCCCTACGAGCAGTACTTC.

This sequence joins TRBV5-1 and TRBJ1-5, with D possibly matching TRBD1 (5 bases). The CDR3 covers 14 residues. Trimming took off 4 bases at V and 6 bases at J, with 14 bases between the two ends. Germline loops: CDR1 SGHRS, CDR2 YFSETQ. The CDR3 DNA follows: TGCGCCAGCAGCGGAGGGGAATATGGTCAGCCCCAGCATTTT. As protein: CASSGGEYGQPQHF.

This chain joins TRBV5-6 and TRBJ1-2; the D gene is possibly TRBD1 (5 bases). The CDR3 contains 15 residues. CDR1 is SGHDT and CDR2 is YYEEEE in the germline V gene. The germline V and J ends were trimmed by 3 bases and 3 bases, with 15 bases remaining between them. This CDR3 reads CASSSRTQCHYGYTF. In nucleotides, the CDR3 is TGTGCCAGCAGCTCCCGGACACAGTGTCACTATGGCTACACCTTC.

The V call is TRBV5-1, the J call TRBJ2-7, with 7 bases aligning to TRBD2. Germline CDR1 and CDR2: SGHRS and YFSETQ. V shed 0 bases, J shed 6 bases, and the junction held 6 bases outside the gene matches. The CDR3 sequence is 14 residues long. This CDR3 is CASSLVRENGEQYF. The CDR3 DNA reads as TGCGCCAGCAGCTTGGTGCGGGAGAACGGCGAGCAGTACTTC.

This chain uses TRBV4-2 with TRBJ2-1, with a weak D call TRBD2 (6 bases). The CDR3 extends over 15 amino acids. From germline, CDR1 is LGHNA and CDR2 YNFKEQ. The germline V and J ends were trimmed by 3 bases and 1 base, with 10 bases remaining between them. The CDR3 region has the DNA TGTGCCAGCAGCCATACGGAGGGGTCCTACAATGAGCAGTTCTTC. Its translation: CASSHTEGSYNEQFF.

The chain joins TRBV7-3 to TRBJ2-2, with 9 bases lining up with TRBD1. The J segment lost 7 bases and the V segment lost 3 bases, leaving 6 bases of the junction unmatched. Germline V gene lookup returns CDR1 SGHTA and CDR2 FQGTGA. This CDR3 is built from 15 residues. The CDR3 sequence: CASSFTGGVNGELFF. DNA for the CDR3: TGTGCCAGCAGCTTTACAGGGGGCGTAAACGGGGAGCTGTTTTTT.

This rearrangement joins TRBV7-3 to TRBJ2-3, with 9 bases matching TRBD1. This CDR3 region has 16 residues. With 5 bases clipped from V and 2 bases from J, the junction kept 8 bases outside the gene matches. Germline-derived CDR1 and CDR2 are SGHTA and FQGTGA. This chain's CDR3 is CASSPEGDRVTDTQYF. The CDR3 nucleotides are TGTGCCAGCAGCCCCGAAGGGGACAGGGTCACAGATACGCAGTATTTT.

This clone has a single count. The gene calls are TRBV4-3 and TRBJ2-7; 7 bases line up with TRBD1. The CDR3 covers 16 residues. CDR1 LGHNA and CDR2 YSLEER come from the germline V gene. V shed 0 bases and J 2 bases; nucleotides not matched to a gene: 7. Here the CDR3 DNA reads TGCGCCAGCAGCCAAGATCGTAGAGGGACAGCCTACGAGCAGTACTTC. Translating gives CASSQDRRGTAYEQYF.

This clone was counted ten times or more. The V call is TRBV6-4, the J call TRBJ2-3; D perhaps matches TRBD2 (6 bases). CDR1 is MRHNA, CDR2 SNTAGT, per germline. CDR3 length: 15 residues. V was trimmed by 1 base and J by 2 bases, leaving 10 bases between them. CDR3 amino acids: CASSDLPGATDTQYF. CDR3 in DNA: TGTGCCAGCAGTGACTTGCCGGGAGCCACAGATACGCAGTATTTT.

The V gene is TRBV13, the J gene TRBJ2-1, with 11 bases fitting TRBD2. V trimming: 5 bases; J trimming: 0 bases; junction bases outside the gene matches: 12. There are 19 residues in the CDR3. Germline V gene data show CDR1 as PRHDT and CDR2 as FYEKMQ (reference sequence). The CDR3: CASSPGTSGIQYSYNEQFF. As DNA, the CDR3 is TGTGCCAGCAGCCCCGGGACTAGCGGAATCCAATACTCCTACAATGAGCAGTTCTTC.

The CDR3 loop reads CASSTPGTSRYNEQFF. The CDR3 nucleotides read TGTGCCAGCTCAACTCCCGGGACTAGCAGATACAATGAGCAGTTCTTC. The chain joins TRBV18 to TRBJ2-1, with 9 bases identical to TRBD2. The V gene end was trimmed by 5 bases and the J gene end by 4 bases; junction bases not matched to a gene: 9. Germline V CDR1 and CDR2: KGHSH, LQKENI. CDR3 length equals 16 residues.

In its sample, this clone was seen a few times. The chain employs TRBV2 and TRBJ1-2, with a tentative D call TRBD1 (5 bases). This CDR3 contains 12 residues. V lost 6 bases and J lost 4, with 9 bases in between. Germline V lookup: CDR1 SNHLY, CDR2 FYNNEI. CDR3 sequence: CASRGGIYGYTF. CDR3 in DNA: TGTGCCAGCAGGGGGGGGATCTATGGCTACACCTTC.

CDR3 coding DNA: TGTGCCAGCAGCGTAAGACAGGGGAACACCGGGGAGCTGTTTTTT. It is translated as CASSVRQGNTGELFF. The chain carries TRBV13 and TRBJ2-2; 7 bases are a match to TRBD1. The CDR3 has 15 amino acids. Germline trimming cut 5 bases from V and 1 base from J; bases unmatched to any gene: 4. Per the germline V gene, CDR1 is PRHDT and CDR2 is FYEKMQ (reference sequence).

This sequence joins TRBV6-1 and TRBJ1-2; D call uncertain. The V gene lost 7 bases and the J gene lost 8 bases, with 17 bases spanning the gap. Germline V gene sequence: CDR1 MNHNS, CDR2 SASEGT. This CDR3 is built from 13 residues. The CDR3 sequence is CASIKAAATGYTF. The CDR3 nucleotides are TGTGCCAGCATCAAAGCGGCCGCTACGGGCTACACCTTC.

The chain carries TRBV7-9 and TRBJ2-7; 13 bases map to TRBD2. CDR3 size: 17 residues. V lost 5 bases to trimming and J lost 3 bases; unmatched junction nucleotides: 10. Germline-derived CDR1 and CDR2 are SEHNR and FQNEAQ (reference sequence). Written as DNA, the CDR3 is TGTGCCAGCAGCGTTCCCGGGACTAGCGGGGCTCTCTACGAGCAGTACTTC. This sequence encodes CASSVPGTSGALYEQYF. The whole variable domain, remainder taken from reference TRBV7-9 and TRBJ2-7, is DTGVSQNPRHKITKRGQNVTFRCDPISEHNRLYWYRQTLGQGPEFLTYFQNEAQLEKSRLLSDRFSAERPKGSFSTLEIQRTEQGDSAMYLCASSVPGTSGALYEQYFGPGTRLTVT.

The V and J genes are TRBV6-1 and TRBJ2-3, with D unclear. The CDR3 consists of 15 residues. V lost 1 base to trimming and J lost 6 bases, with 14 bases between them. CDR1 MNHNS and CDR2 SASEGT come from the germline V gene. The CDR3 DNA reads as TGTGCCAGCAGTGAAGGAGGCGCCGGCTCCGATACGCAGTATTTT. Translation gives CASSEGGAGSDTQYF.

The chain joins TRBV7-9 to TRBJ2-2; 14 nucleotides align to TRBD2. The CDR3 is 15 residues long. Germline V gene data show CDR1 as SEHNR and CDR2 as FQNEAQ (reference sequence). Trimming at V came to 4 bases and at J to 6 bases, leaving 1 base not matched to a gene. The CDR3 region has the DNA TGTGCCAGCAGCTGGGGACTAGCGGGAGCCGGGGAGCTGTTTTTT. It specifies CASSWGLAGAGELFF.